This T cell receptor beta chain was sequenced for a study of CXCR3-negative and CXCR3-positive naive CD8 T cells (dated by TCRdb to the late 2010s). Context from the whole study: In total, about 135 million TRB reads were obtained, corresponding to roughly 1.5 +/- 0.3 million reads per library. Data from some twelve donors, pooled across two independent experiments, went into the diversity and physicochemical repertoire analyses. Naive subsets from a handful of donors and memory cells from 3 donors were included in the TRBV-TRBJ cluster analysis.

Results and caveats for the whole study, not just this receptor: Because surface CD5, which is linked to self-reactivity in mice, was comparable between the naive subsets, TCR interaction strength was also inferred from the physicochemical properties of TRB CDR3s. Comparably high repertoire diversity was found in both naive subsets, whereas much lower repertoire diversity was found in memory CD8+ T cells. TRBV-TRBJ usage was similar between naive CXCR3-negative and CXCR3-positive cells from the same donor, while memory cells showed distinct patterns. Compared with CXCR3-negative naive cells, CXCR3-positive naive cells had TRB CDR3s with higher hydrophobicity (lower Kidera factor 4), lower energy, and higher strength and volume indices. Freshly isolated PBMCs were used for most assays because CXCR3 expression went down partially after cryopreservation.

Instrument on record: NextSeq 550. The Human TCR Profiling Kit (MiLaboratory) was used to make UMI-labeled 5' RACE TRB cDNA libraries. cDNA synthesis used the entire amount of extracted RNA, and PCR amplification then used the entire amount of cDNA produced. Libraries were prepared in parallel with an identical number of PCR cycles. In the original analysis: With a requirement of at least two reads per UMI, MIGEC and MiXCR extracted about 57,000 +/- 9,900 unique UMI-labeled TRB cDNA molecules per library. Each library averaged about 40,000 +/- 10,000 functional in-frame TRB CDR3 nucleotide clonotypes without stop codons. Diversity metrics, including normalized Shannon-Wiener and Chao1, were computed in VDJtools after downsampling to 5000 UMI-labeled TRB molecules per sample. VDJtools was used to calculate clonotype-size-weighted physicochemical properties of the central five CDR3 residues, namely interaction energy, strength, volume and Kidera factor 4. After reprocessing by TCRdb, each CDR3 protein sequence is one entry, and no DNA is given. The V and J calls and clone size are TCRdb's, not the authors'. The record for this sample contains around 140,000 distinct CDR3 sequences. Nearly 0.5% of the sample is held by the ten biggest clonotypes.

Each CD8+ T cell subset was flow-sorted in triplicate, with about 320,000 cells per subset placed directly into RLT lysis buffer. To keep memory contaminants out, a stringent definition of naive CD8+ T cells was applied: CD45RO-CCR7+CD27+CD95-. Peripheral blood mononuclear cells were isolated from buffy coats using standard density gradient centrifugation. Naive CXCR3-negative and CXCR3-positive CD8+ T cells were flow-sorted using a FACSAria III. An RNeasy Mini Kit was used to extract total RNA from the sorted cells. The CDR3 goes from the cysteine to the phenylalanine over 14 residues. The entry carries no DNA sequence. The germline V gene (reference sequence) specifies MNHEY as CDR1 and SMNVEV as CDR2. As concerns this clonotype: Its recognized antigen is unknown.

The receptor chain draws on TRBV27 and TRBJ1-1; TCRdb proposes TRBD1, but this gene call is untestable without DNA. Sequencing was carried out using naive CXCR3- CD8+ T cells from blood. The cell subset or site label of this sample denotes: CD45RO-CCR7+CD27+CD95- naive CD8+ T cells lacking CXCR3 (TNR3-). This clonotype originated in a human donor in good health. Some clones in this sample may be carry-over from other donors' samples. This receptor has the CDR3 CASSLYGPVGRAFF.